The clone carrying this TCR beta chain was seen ten or more times. The antigen remains undetermined. The data were obtained in a study of regulatory T cells in long-lasting Graves disease. Study background: Graves' patients, newly diagnosed, had taken antithyroid drugs under 3 months. The study, taken as a whole, reports: Newly diagnosed patients shared about 950 public clonotypes; persistent patients shared approximately 2,900.

CDR3-region Arm-PCR and iRepertoire HTBI primers produced the TCR beta libraries. A single record per CDR3 protein comes from TCRdb applying MiXCR to the multiplex PCR reads. The sample has some 600,000 distinct CDR3 sequences, roughly 16% seen once. Stated time point: newly diagnosed GD, antithyroid drugs for less than 3 months. Extracted PBMC RNA gave rise to the TCR library. Germline CDR1 and CDR2: LGHDT and YNNKEL (reference sequence). The CDR3 loop spans 15 amino acids. V lost 1 base, J lost 0 bases, and 8 bases lay in between. These data were likewise used in another study, on T cells in Graves' hyperthyroidism and ophthalmopathy. That source reports: Patients were excluded for uncontrolled infection, other autoimmune disease, pregnancy or lactation. Clinical symptoms, serum thyroxine and TRAb, thyroid ultrasound and orbital computed tomography were used for the diagnoses.

This receptor was identified in a man between 18 and 35 years old with Graves disease. Sample: peripheral blood mononuclear cells (PBMCs), taken at new diagnosis, from a patient treated with antithyroid drugs. The chain uses TRBV3-1 and TRBJ2-3; D is unclear. The CDR3 spells CASSQGYHSTDTQYF. In nucleotides, the CDR3 is TGTGCCAGCAGCCAAGGGTACCATAGCACAGATACGCAGTATTTT.